Following are 31 T cell receptor beta chains from one sample sequenced in a study of early T cells in non-severe SARS-CoV-2 infection. TCRdb re-called the 5' RACE reads with MiXCR, one entry per CDR3 protein. The sample gives 45,000 or so distinct CDR3 sequences, nearly 7.5% of which show up once; approximately 8% is in the top ten. Sequencing was carried out using whole blood. The receptors stem from an adult who was a healthcare worker with PCR-confirmed SARS-CoV-2 infection or an uninfected control (not recorded which).

This clonotype was observed many times. The rearrangement links TRBV6-5 to TRBJ2-7, with 12 bases aligning to TRBD2. Germline loops: CDR1 MNHEY, CDR2 SVGAGI. This CDR3 contains 15 residues. The J segment lost 3 bases and the V segment lost 4 bases, leaving 4 bases of the junction unmatched. The CDR3 is CASSSLAGGIYEQYF. The CDR3 bases are TGTGCCAGCAGTTCACTAGCGGGGGGTATCTACGAGCAGTACTTC.

This sequence joins TRBV7-6 and TRBJ2-4, with 11 bases lining up with TRBD2. The CDR3 contains 19 residues. The germline CDR1 and CDR2 sequences are SGHVS and FNYEAQ. Trimming cost V 6 bases and J 3 bases; bases outside gene matches: 16. The CDR3 sequence: CASSPNTALLAGVKNIQYF. The CDR3 DNA follows: TGTGCCAGCAGTCCAAACACCGCCTTACTAGCGGGGGTCAAAAACATTCAGTACTTC.

This clonotype appeared many times. CDR3 in amino acids: CASKVGLNTEAFF. The CDR3 DNA is TGTGCCAGCAAAGTCGGGCTGAACACTGAAGCTTTCTTT. The chain links TRBV7-3 to TRBJ1-1; no firm D call. Germline CDR1 is SGHTA and CDR2 is FQGTGA. V was clipped by 7 bases and J by 0 bases, with 9 bases between them. CDR3 size: 13 residues.

This clonotype was counted between two and nine times. J is TRBJ2-1 and V is TRBV7-6; D gene uncertain. The CDR3 has 14 residues. V shed 0 bases and J shed 7 bases, with 10 bases lying between them. CDR1 is SGHVS and CDR2 is FNYEAQ in the germline V gene. The CDR3 sequence is CASSLAGWGNEQFF. The CDR3 DNA is TGTGCCAGCAGCTTAGCGGGGTGGGGAAATGAGCAGTTCTTC.

This chain links TRBV11-2 with TRBJ1-1; a possible D gene is TRBD1 (5 bases). The ends were cut back, 3 bases at V and 1 base at J, with 18 bases in the middle. CDR1 is SGHAT, CDR2 FQNNGV, per germline. The CDR3 has 17 amino acids. CDR3 loop: CASSFDTFWQGNTEAFF. The CDR3 coding sequence is TGTGCCAGCAGCTTCGATACGTTCTGGCAGGGGAACACTGAAGCTTTCTTT.

The chain joins TRBV29-1 to TRBJ1-1, with D possibly TRBD1 on 6 matching bases. Germline assignment: CDR1 SQVTM and CDR2 ANQGSEA. Trimming took off 8 bases at V and 8 bases at J, with 21 bases between the two ends. This CDR3 is 13 amino acids long. The CDR3 spells CSSKTQGHQEAFF. The CDR3 DNA sequence: TGCAGCTCAAAAACACAGGGCCATCAAGAAGCTTTCTTT.

The sample holds many counts of this clonotype. This CDR3 is CSARANSGEQYF. For the CDR3, the DNA is TGCAGTGCTAGGGCGAATTCTGGCGAGCAGTACTTC. This rearrangement joins TRBV20-1 to TRBJ2-7; D is unclear. The CDR3 length is 12 residues. Trimming cost V 3 bases and J 6 bases, with 12 bases left between them. Per germline, CDR1 DFQATT and CDR2 SNEGSKA (reference sequence).

CDR3 protein: CASSPNSGQGSYEQYF. The CDR3 DNA is TGTGCCAGCTCACCAAATTCCGGACAGGGGTCCTACGAGCAGTACTTC. The genes are TRBV18 and TRBJ2-7; 9 bases are a match to TRBD1. This CDR3 contains 16 residues. Unmatched junction bases numbered 6, after V lost 2 bases and J lost 1 base. Germline V gene sequence: CDR1 KGHSH, CDR2 LQKENI.

This clonotype was recorded many times. The rearrangement uses TRBV28 and TRBJ2-5; 9 nucleotides line up with TRBD2. CDR3 length: 16 residues. V was clipped by 10 bases and J by 1 base; unmatched bases: 13. In germline, CDR1 is MDHEN, CDR2 SYDVKM. DNA of the CDR3: TGTGCCACCACTAGTGGGGCTAGCGGGGCCCAAGAGACCCAGTACTTC. Amino acid sequence: CATTSGASGAQETQYF. The full variable domain, its missing parts supplied by reference TRBV28 and TRBJ2-5, is DVKVTQSSRYLVKRTGEKVFLECVQDMDHENMFWYRQDPGLGLRLIYFSYDVKMKEKGDIPEGYSVSREKKERFSLILESASTNQTSMYLCATTSGASGAQETQYFGPGTRLLVL.

This clonotype was recorded at least ten times. The gene calls are TRBV29-1 and TRBJ2-7; 10 bases match TRBD1. CDR3 size: 11 residues. Germline V CDR1 and CDR2: SQVTM, ANQGSEA. V was pared by 7 bases and J by 6 bases, with 3 bases of the junction left unmatched. This CDR3 reads CSARDRGEQYF. The DNA for the CDR3 is TGCAGCGCCCGGGACAGGGGCGAGCAGTACTTC.

This clonotype was found many times. The chain links TRBV29-1 to TRBJ1-3, with D maybe TRBD1 (5 bases). Trimming removed 4 bases from V and 0 bases from J, with 13 bases in between. The CDR3 has 15 residues. Germline CDR1 and CDR2: SQVTM and ANQGSEA. The CDR3 loop reads CSVGSAQGSGNTIYF. CDR3 in DNA: TGCAGCGTTGGCTCGGCGCAGGGCTCTGGAAACACCATATATTTT. Filled out from reference TRBV29-1 and TRBJ1-3, the complete variable domain reads SAVISQKPSRDICQRGTSLTIQCQVDSQVTMMFWYRQQPGQSLTLIATANQGSEATYESGFVIDKFPISRPNLTFSTLTVSNMSPEDSSIYLCSVGSAQGSGNTIYFGEGSWLTVV.

At least ten counts were recorded for this clonotype. This chain uses TRBV2 with TRBJ2-2; D perhaps matches TRBD2 (6 bases). The germline V gene encodes CDR1 SNHLY and CDR2 FYNNEI. V was shortened by 8 bases and J by 1 base, with 14 bases between the two germline ends. The CDR3 is 15 residues long. CDR3 coding DNA: TGTGCCAGCCTAAGAAGGAGGGAGAACACCGGGGAGCTGTTTTTT. Amino acid sequence: CASLRRRENTGELFF.

This clonotype occurred many times. The rearrangement links TRBV6-5 to TRBJ1-4; 7 bases are shared with TRBD1. CDR3 length: 18 residues. Per germline, CDR1 MNHEY and CDR2 SVGAGI. The ends lost 5 bases at V and 8 bases at J; junction bases unmatched: 20. In DNA form, the CDR3 reads TGTGCCAGCAGTAAACAAAACTTAAGACAGGGTTCAGGGGAAAAACTGTTTTTT. This codes for CASSKQNLRQGSGEKLFF.

There are many counts of this clonotype. The gene calls are TRBV5-5 and TRBJ2-3; D ambiguous. V lost 1 base to trimming and J lost 5 bases, with 11 bases between them. This CDR3 has 14 residues. Germline V gene lookup returns CDR1 SGHKS and CDR2 YYEKEE (reference sequence). The CDR3 DNA sequence: TGTGCCAGCAGCTTGAAGACACCTCAAGATACGCAGTATTTT. Protein: CASSLKTPQDTQYF.

The CDR3 here is CASSEIRSDGEAFF. CDR3 sequence (DNA): TGTGCCAGCAGTGAAATCAGGTCGGATGGGGAAGCTTTCTTT. The V call is TRBV2, the J call TRBJ1-1, with D unresolved. The germline gives CDR1 SNHLY, CDR2 FYNNEI. CDR3 size: 14 residues. Trimming removed 2 bases at V and 8 bases at J, with 15 bases between.

This clonotype appeared many times. This chain connects TRBV2 to TRBJ2-1; possible D gene TRBD2, 5 bases. V gave up 3 bases and J gave up 6 bases, with 12 bases separating them. The CDR3 has 14 amino acids. The germline CDR1 and CDR2 sequences are SNHLY and FYNNEI. CDR3 nucleotides: TGTGCCAGCAGTGATTCCGGGGTTCTCAATGAGCAGTTCTTC. Translating gives CASSDSGVLNEQFF.

The chain links TRBV4-3 to TRBJ2-6; D is unresolved. The CDR3 extends over 15 amino acids. Germline CDR1 reads LGHNA; CDR2 reads YSLEER. V was clipped by 3 bases and J by 4 bases, with 10 bases between them. This CDR3 is CASSQGWSGANVLTF. CDR3 coding DNA: TGCGCCAGCAGCCAGGGATGGTCAGGGGCCAACGTCCTGACTTTC.

This clonotype was seen only a few times. The CDR3 sequence: CASSLMTDTQYF. CDR3 bases: TGTGCCAGCAGCTTAATGACAGATACGCAGTATTTT. V is TRBV7-2 and J is TRBJ2-3; unclear D gene. Trimming pared 2 bases from V and 3 bases from J, leaving 3 bases between. The CDR3 is 12 residues long. The germline gives CDR1 SGHTA, CDR2 FQGNSA.

This chain connects TRBV7-2 to TRBJ1-2; the match to TRBD1 covers 12 bases. V lost 5 bases, J lost 4 bases, and 5 bases stayed unmatched. There are 15 residues in the CDR3. The germline gives CDR1 SGHTA, CDR2 FQGNSA. CDR3 sequence reads: CASSTGQGAIYGYTF. CDR3 nucleotides: TGTGCCAGCAGCACGGGACAGGGGGCAATCTATGGCTACACCTTC. Variable domain in full (rest from reference TRBV7-2 and TRBJ1-2): GAGVSQSPSNKVTEKGKDVELRCDPISGHTALYWYRQSLGQGLEFLIYFQGNSAPDKSGLPSDRFSAERTGGSVSTLTIQRTQQEDSAVYLCASSTGQGAIYGYTFGSGTRLTVV.

The chain has TRBV6-5 and TRBJ1-3; 9 bases line up with TRBD1. V was clipped by 10 bases and J by 4 bases; unmatched bases: 8. The CDR3 length is 14 residues. From germline, CDR1 is MNHEY and CDR2 SVGAGI. The CDR3 DNA is TGTGCCACGAGGTGGACAGGGGTAGGAAACACCATATATTTT. As protein: CATRWTGVGNTIYF.

This clonotype occurred many times. In DNA form, the CDR3 reads TGTGCCAGCAGTTCATTCGAGGCCCAGCATTTT. Translated: CASSSFEAQHF. J is TRBJ1-5 and V is TRBV28; D gene uncertain. The CDR3 totals 11 residues. V was pared by 4 bases and J by 11 bases, with 9 bases between. Germline lookup yields CDR1 MDHEN and CDR2 SYDVKM.

This clonotype showed up many times. CDR3 region: CASSLGPGGEQFF. The CDR3 nucleotides are TGTGCCAGCAGCTTAGGGCCCGGGGGAGAGCAGTTCTTC. This chain links TRBV7-8 with TRBJ2-1; perhaps TRBD2 as D (6 bases). Per germline, CDR1 SGHVS and CDR2 FQNEAQ. This CDR3 is built from 13 residues. V was shortened by 1 base and J by 10 bases, with 11 bases between the two germline ends.

This clonotype was seen only a few times. This chain joins TRBV6-5 and TRBJ2-7; D possibly corresponds to TRBD1 (6 bases). The CDR3 covers 13 residues. CDR1 MNHEY and CDR2 SVGAGI come from the germline V gene. The V gene lost 5 bases and the J gene lost 6 bases, with 14 bases spanning the gap. CDR3 nucleotides: TGTGCCAGCAGTCCGCTGACAGGCAGCGAGCAGTACTTC. Its translation is CASSPLTGSEQYF.

This clonotype has more than one count but fewer than ten. CDR3 sequence reads: CASSVDRLLSGANVLTF. The CDR3 nucleotides read TGTGCCAGCAGCGTCGACAGGCTACTCTCTGGGGCCAACGTCCTGACTTTC. The V and J genes are TRBV9 and TRBJ2-6, with D maybe TRBD1 (6 bases). V was pared by 2 bases and J by 0 bases, with 12 bases between. This CDR3 is built from 17 residues. Germline values: CDR1 SGDLS, CDR2 YYNGEE.

The V and J genes are TRBV11-2 and TRBJ2-6; D uncertain. V lost 6 bases to trimming and J lost 4 bases, with 7 bases between them. The CDR3 runs 13 residues. The V gene's germline CDR1 is SGHAT and CDR2 FQNNGV. CDR3 DNA: TGTGCCAGCAGAATAAGCGGGGCCAACGTCCTGACTTTC. Translation gives CASRISGANVLTF.

The V call is TRBV11-3, the J call TRBJ2-1; no clear D. Trimming took off 0 bases at V and 6 bases at J, with 9 bases between the two ends. From germline, CDR1 is SGHNT and CDR2 YENEEA. This CDR3 has 14 residues. CDR3 protein: CASSLDHESNEQFF. The DNA for the CDR3 is TGTGCCAGCAGCTTAGACCATGAAAGCAATGAGCAGTTCTTC. Full variable domain (outside the CDR3, taken from reference TRBV11-3 and TRBJ2-1): EAGVVQSPRYKIIEKKQPVAFWCNPISGHNTLYWYLQNLGQGPELLIRYENEEAVDDSQLPKDRFSAERLKGVDSTLKIQPAELGDSAVYLCASSLDHESNEQFFGPGTRLTVL.

V usage is TRBV13 and J usage is TRBJ2-5; D uncertain. Per germline, CDR1 PRHDT and CDR2 FYEKMQ (reference sequence). The CDR3 consists of 13 residues. Trimming took off 4 bases at V and 5 bases at J, with 11 bases between the two ends. CDR3 nucleotides: TGTGCCAGCAGCTCATCATTACACGAGACCCAGTACTTC. As protein: CASSSSLHETQYF.

This clonotype was detected many times. This sequence joins TRBV20-1 and TRBJ2-5; TRBD1 agrees at 8 bases. Germline V gene lookup returns CDR1 DFQATT and CDR2 SNEGSKA (reference sequence). The junction had 7 bases not matched to a gene; V was cut back by 6 bases and J by 4 bases. The CDR3 runs 13 residues. In nucleotides, the CDR3 is TGCAGTGCCCGACAGGGGATTGGAGAGACCCAGTACTTC. Amino acids: CSARQGIGETQYF.

This clonotype occurred many times. The chain is built from TRBV20-1 and TRBJ2-1; 10 bases fit TRBD2. This CDR3 spans 12 amino acids. The V gene end was trimmed by 7 bases and the J gene end by 4 bases; junction bases not matched to a gene: 1. The germline V gene has CDR1 DFQATT and CDR2 SNEGSKA (reference sequence). DNA for the CDR3: TGCAGTGGAGCGGGGGGGTACAATGAGCAGTTCTTC. Protein sequence: CSGAGGYNEQFF.

This clonotype has just a few counts. The chain combines TRBV19 with TRBJ1-5, with D tentatively TRBD1 (5 bases). The CDR3 loop spans 14 amino acids. Germline CDR1 reads LNHDA; CDR2 reads SQIVND (reference sequence). The ends were cut back, 5 bases at V and 7 bases at J, with 15 bases in the middle. The CDR3 loop is CASSLGTGGQPQHF. CDR3 DNA sequence: TGTGCCAGTAGTCTAGGGACTGGGGGACAGCCCCAGCATTTT.

This clonotype was found many times. The rearrangement uses TRBV20-1 and TRBJ1-5; no definite D call. This CDR3 has 13 residues. Looked up from germline, CDR1 is DFQATT and CDR2 is SNEGSKA (reference sequence). V shed 3 bases and J shed 4 bases, with 10 bases lying between them. The CDR3 DNA sequence: TGCAGTGCTAGCAGACTGGGAAATCAGCCCCAGCATTTT. Translated, it gives CSASRLGNQPQHF.